A single sample gave rise to the 16 T cell receptor beta chains below, sequenced in a study of T cell repertoires in cytomegalovirus infection. TCRdb fed the reads into MiXCR, producing one record per CDR3 protein. The top ten hold roughly 80% of the sample, which has tens of thousands of distinct CDR3 sequences, 20% to 25% seen once. Their specific antigens are unknown. The sequenced material came from PBMCs, sequenced either directly or after in vitro stimulation (not recorded which). Source of these receptors: a human donor in good health (CMV status not recorded). Some clones in this sample may be carry-over from other donors' samples.

The sample holds a few counts of this clonotype. The J gene is TRBJ2-1, the V gene TRBV5-4; no firm D call. The ends were cut back, 0 bases at V and 0 bases at J, with 7 bases in the middle. The germline V gene encodes CDR1 SGHNT and CDR2 YYREEE (reference sequence). CDR3 length equals 15 residues. CDR3 in DNA: TGTGCCAGCAGCTTGGTAGGACCCTCCTACAATGAGCAGTTCTTC. It codes for CASSLVGPSYNEQFF.

This clonotype was found many times. The chain recombines TRBV7-2 with TRBJ2-1; unclear D gene. V lost 1 base to trimming and J lost 5 bases, with 6 bases between them. Germline V gene lookup returns CDR1 SGHTA and CDR2 FQGNSA. This CDR3 comprises 13 residues. CDR3 amino acids: CASSLGANNEQFF. The CDR3, as DNA: TGTGCCAGCAGCTTAGGGGCCAACAATGAGCAGTTCTTC.

This clonotype was seen only a few times. The rearrangement joins TRBV7-2 to TRBJ2-3; 8 bases align to TRBD2. Germline CDR1 is SGHTA and CDR2 is FQGNSA. This CDR3 region has 16 residues. V shed 7 bases, J shed 4 bases, and the junction held 13 bases outside the gene matches. The CDR3 DNA sequence: TGTGCCAGCACCCACCGGGAGGGAATTTTGGCAGATACGCAGTATTTT. Residues: CASTHREGILADTQYF.

This clonotype was counted a few times. The chain carries TRBV7-2 and TRBJ2-7, with D perhaps TRBD1 (6 bases). The CDR3 extends over 14 amino acids. The germline CDR1 and CDR2 sequences are SGHTA and FQGNSA. The V end was cut by 1 base, the J end by 2 bases, with 9 bases between. CDR3 residues: CASSLGPGAYEQYV. The CDR3 DNA reads TGTGCCAGCAGCTTAGGGCCAGGGGCCTACGAGCAGTACGTC.

The chain joins TRBV24-1 to TRBJ2-3; D unclear. The CDR3 is 17 amino acids. Trimming stripped 4 bases from V and 1 base from J, with 17 bases between. CDR1 KGHDR and CDR2 SFDVKD come from the germline V gene. Here the CDR3 reads CATSDPSASSGTDTQYF. The CDR3, as DNA: TGTGCCACCAGTGACCCTTCTGCTAGTTCCGGCACAGATACGCAGTATTTT.

V is TRBV5-1 and J is TRBJ1-1, with 7 bases fitting TRBD1. V lost 5 bases to trimming and J lost 4 bases; unmatched junction nucleotides: 8. The CDR3 covers 14 residues. From germline, CDR1 is SGHRS and CDR2 YFSETQ. CDR3 in amino acids: CASRGGAGGTEAFF. CDR3 coding DNA: TGCGCCAGCAGGGGGGGGGCAGGGGGCACTGAAGCTTTCTTT.

This clonotype appeared many times. This chain joins TRBV11-2 and TRBJ2-1; no reliable D call. V was trimmed by 2 bases and J by 6 bases, leaving 11 bases between them. The CDR3 covers 14 residues. The germline CDR1 and CDR2 sequences are SGHAT and FQNNGV. CDR3 sequence: CASSLSSTGNEQFF. DNA for the CDR3: TGTGCCAGCAGCTTATCTTCTACGGGCAATGAGCAGTTCTTC. Full variable domain (missing parts from reference TRBV11-2 and TRBJ2-1): EAGVAQSPRYKIIEKRQSVAFWCNPISGHATLYWYQQILGQGPKLLIQFQNNGVVDDSQLPKDRFSAERLKGVDSTLKIQPAKLEDSAVYLCASSLSSTGNEQFFGPGTRLTVL.

In this sample, this clonotype turned up a few times. The J gene is TRBJ1-1, the V gene TRBV4-1; D not resolved. The CDR3 spans 14 residues. V lost 4 bases and J lost 6, with 15 bases in between. The germline gives CDR1 MGHRA, CDR2 YSYEKL. CDR3 sequence (DNA): TGCGCCAGCAGCCCACCCGCCCAGGCCCCTGAAGCTTTCTTT. Translating it yields CASSPPAQAPEAFF.

This clonotype was seen at least ten times. This chain joins TRBV7-7 and TRBJ2-7; possibly TRBD1 for D (5 bases). The germline CDR1 and CDR2 sequences are SSHAT and FNYEAQ (reference sequence). This CDR3 region has 14 residues. The CDR3: CASSLWGRPYEQYV. As DNA, the CDR3 is TGTGCTAGCAGCTTGTGGGGCAGACCTTACGAGCAGTACGTC.

This clonotype has ten or more counts. The rearrangement uses TRBV7-6 and TRBJ2-1, with 8 bases that match TRBD2. The CDR3 length is 17 residues. Germline V gene sequence: CDR1 SGHVS, CDR2 FNYEAQ. V shed 4 bases, J shed 10 bases, and the junction held 18 bases outside the gene matches. Here the CDR3 reads CASSSRFERERVGEQFF. The CDR3 coding sequence is TGTGCCAGCAGCTCCCGGTTCGAGCGGGAGAGGGTTGGCGAGCAGTTCTTC.

This chain joins TRBV29-1 and TRBJ2-7, with D perhaps TRBD1 (6 bases). There are 13 residues in the CDR3. The V and J ends lost 3 bases and 3 bases respectively, with 12 bases between them. Per germline, CDR1 SQVTM and CDR2 ANQGSEA. The CDR3 coding sequence is TGCAGCGTTGAGGTCCGGGACAACTACGAGCAGTACTTC. Translated: CSVEVRDNYEQYF.

This clonotype was seen ten or more times. This chain joins TRBV7-2 and TRBJ1-5, with no clear D. V was trimmed by 1 base and J by 7 bases, leaving 14 bases between them. This CDR3 region has 15 residues. The germline CDR1 and CDR2 sequences are SGHTA and FQGNSA. The CDR3 DNA reads as TGTGCCAGCAGCTTAGTTCCCGGTTCCGAACAGCCCCAGCATTTT. This translates into CASSLVPGSEQPQHF.

This clonotype came up many times. The gene calls are TRBV7-9 and TRBJ1-1, with D unresolved. Germline V gene lookup returns CDR1 SEHNR and CDR2 FQNEAQ (reference sequence). V lost 1 base to trimming and J lost 7 bases, with 13 bases between them. The CDR3 length is 14 residues. The CDR3 region is CASSLVSGGVEAFF. CDR3 nucleotides: TGTGCCAGCAGCTTAGTGTCAGGAGGTGTTGAAGCTTTCTTT.

This chain connects TRBV29-1 to TRBJ2-7, with 9 bases lining up with TRBD1. The CDR3 consists of 12 residues. Trimming at V came to 6 bases and at J to 5 bases, leaving 5 bases not matched to a gene. Germline CDR1 SQVTM, CDR2 ANQGSEA. CDR3 region: CSVAGQGNEQYF. The CDR3 DNA follows: TGCAGCGTGGCGGGACAGGGAAACGAGCAGTACTTC.

The chain carries TRBV27 and TRBJ2-7, with D uncertain. The CDR3 covers 14 residues. V was pared by 6 bases and J by 4 bases, with 16 bases between. Germline V gene lookup returns CDR1 MNHEY and CDR2 SMNVEV (reference sequence). CDR3: CASSPALPVYEQYF. The CDR3 region has the DNA TGTGCCAGCAGCCCCGCCCTCCCCGTGTACGAGCAGTACTTC.

This clonotype appeared many times. The chain combines TRBV7-6 with TRBJ1-3, with a weak D call TRBD1 (6 bases). The germline gives CDR1 SGHVS, CDR2 FNYEAQ. Trimming pared 5 bases from V and 2 bases from J, leaving 22 bases between. CDR3 size: 18 residues. CDR3 DNA sequence: TGTGCCAGCAGCCCTATTACAGGGAATCTCTCTCCTGGAAACACCATATATTTT. This translates into CASSPITGNLSPGNTIYF.